This TCR beta chain is drawn from a study of CXCR3-negative and CXCR3-positive naive CD8 T cells. This CDR3 spans 17 amino acids. Germline CDR1 is SGHTA and CDR2 is FQGNSA. The authors made the TRB cDNA libraries by 5' RACE using UMI labels. From the 5' RACE reads, TCRdb lists one entry per CDR3 protein and no DNA. The sample table sets out tens of thousands of distinct CDR3 sequences. J is TRBJ2-1 and V is TRBV7-2; TCRdb gives TRBD2 as the D gene, but with no DNA this cannot be confirmed. This clonotype was sampled from a human donor in good health. Some clones in this sample may be carry-over from other donors' samples. The sample comprised memory CD8+ T cells from blood. The CDR3 spells CASSAGTSGGFYNEQFF.